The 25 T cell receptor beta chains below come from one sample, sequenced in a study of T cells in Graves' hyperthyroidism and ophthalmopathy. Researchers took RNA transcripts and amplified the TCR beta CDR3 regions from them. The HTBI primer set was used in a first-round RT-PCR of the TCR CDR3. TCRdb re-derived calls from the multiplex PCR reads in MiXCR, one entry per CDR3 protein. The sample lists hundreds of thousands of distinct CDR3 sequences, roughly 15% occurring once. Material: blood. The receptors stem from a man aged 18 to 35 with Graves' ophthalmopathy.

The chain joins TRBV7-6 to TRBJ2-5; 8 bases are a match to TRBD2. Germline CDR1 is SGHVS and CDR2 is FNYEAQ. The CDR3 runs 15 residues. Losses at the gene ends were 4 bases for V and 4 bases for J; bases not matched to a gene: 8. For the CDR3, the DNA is TGTGCCAGCAGCTCCCTTAGCGGGGAGGGAGAGACCCAGTACTTC. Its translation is CASSSLSGEGETQYF.

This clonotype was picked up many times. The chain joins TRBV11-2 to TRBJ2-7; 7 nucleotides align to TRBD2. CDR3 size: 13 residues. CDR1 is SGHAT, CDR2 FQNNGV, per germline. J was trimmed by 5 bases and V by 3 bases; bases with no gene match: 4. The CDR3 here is CASSFWEGHEQYF. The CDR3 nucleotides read TGTGCCAGCAGCTTCTGGGAGGGACACGAGCAGTACTTC. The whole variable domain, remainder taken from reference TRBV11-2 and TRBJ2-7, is EAGVAQSPRYKIIEKRQSVAFWCNPISGHATLYWYQQILGQGPKLLIQFQNNGVVDDSQLPKDRFSAERLKGVDSTLKIQPAKLEDSAVYLCASSFWEGHEQYFGPGTRLTVT.

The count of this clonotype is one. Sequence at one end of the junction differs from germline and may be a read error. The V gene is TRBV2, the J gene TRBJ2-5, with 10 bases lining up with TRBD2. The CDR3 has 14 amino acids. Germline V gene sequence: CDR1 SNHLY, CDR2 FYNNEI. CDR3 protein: CATSLSGGGETKYF. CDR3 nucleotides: TGTGCCACCAGTCTCAGCGGGGGGGGGGAGACCAAGTACTTC. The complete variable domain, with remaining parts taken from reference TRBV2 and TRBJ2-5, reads EPEVTQTPSHQVTQMGQEVILRCVPISNHLYFYWYRQILGQKVEFLVSFYNNEISEKSEIFDDQFSVERPDGSNFTLKIRSTKLEDSAMYFCATSLSGGGETKYFGPGTRLLVL.

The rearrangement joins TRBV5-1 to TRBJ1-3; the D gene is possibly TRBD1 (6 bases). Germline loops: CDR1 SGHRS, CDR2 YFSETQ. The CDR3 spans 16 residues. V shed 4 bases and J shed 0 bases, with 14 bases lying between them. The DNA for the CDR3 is TGCGCCAGCAGCCCTTCGGGACACCTCTCTGGAAACACCATATATTTT. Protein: CASSPSGHLSGNTIYF.

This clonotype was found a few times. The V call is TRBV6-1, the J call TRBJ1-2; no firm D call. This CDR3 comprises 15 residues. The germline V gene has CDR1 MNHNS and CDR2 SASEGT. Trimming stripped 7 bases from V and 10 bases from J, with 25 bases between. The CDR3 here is CASTYNRFGVHDYTF. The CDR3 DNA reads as TGTGCCAGCACCTATAATAGGTTCGGGGTCCATGACTACACCTTC.

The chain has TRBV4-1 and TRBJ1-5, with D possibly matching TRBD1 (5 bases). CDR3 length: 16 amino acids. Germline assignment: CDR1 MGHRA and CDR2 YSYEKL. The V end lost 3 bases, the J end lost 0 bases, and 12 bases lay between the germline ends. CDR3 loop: CASSQRGEDSNQPQHF. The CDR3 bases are TGCGCCAGCAGCCAGAGAGGGGAAGATAGCAATCAGCCCCAGCATTTT.

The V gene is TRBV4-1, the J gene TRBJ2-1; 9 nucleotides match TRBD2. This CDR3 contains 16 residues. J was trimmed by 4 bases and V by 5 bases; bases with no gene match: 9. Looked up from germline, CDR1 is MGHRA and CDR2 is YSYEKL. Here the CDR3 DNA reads TGCGCCAGCAGCAAGGGGGGGACTAGCATGTACAATGAGCAGTTCTTC. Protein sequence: CASSKGGTSMYNEQFF.

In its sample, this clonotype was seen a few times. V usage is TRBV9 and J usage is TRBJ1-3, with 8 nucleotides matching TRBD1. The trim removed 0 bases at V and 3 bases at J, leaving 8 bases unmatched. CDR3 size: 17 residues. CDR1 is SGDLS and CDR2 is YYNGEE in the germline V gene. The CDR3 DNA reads TGTGCCAGCAGCGTAGCCCCCCTGACAGGGGTTGGAAACACCATATATTTT. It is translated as CASSVAPLTGVGNTIYF. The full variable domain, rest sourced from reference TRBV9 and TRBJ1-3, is DSGVTQTPKHLITATGQRVTLRCSPRSGDLSVYWYQQSLDQGLQFLIQYYNGEERAKGNILERFSAQQFPDLHSELNLSSLELGDSALYFCASSVAPLTGVGNTIYFGEGSWLTVV.

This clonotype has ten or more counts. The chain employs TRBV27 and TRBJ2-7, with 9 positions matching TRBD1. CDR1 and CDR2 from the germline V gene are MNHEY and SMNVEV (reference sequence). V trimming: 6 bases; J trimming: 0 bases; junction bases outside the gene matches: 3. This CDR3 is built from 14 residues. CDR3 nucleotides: TGTGCCAGCAGATGGACAGGGGCCTCCTACGAGCAGTACTTC. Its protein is CASRWTGASYEQYF.

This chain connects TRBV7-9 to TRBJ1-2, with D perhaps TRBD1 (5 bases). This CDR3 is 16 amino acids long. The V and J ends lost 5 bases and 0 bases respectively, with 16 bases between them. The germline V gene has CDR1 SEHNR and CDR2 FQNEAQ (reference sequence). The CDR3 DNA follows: TGTGCCAGCAGCGTTATGGGACCGAACGCTAACTATGGCTACACCTTC. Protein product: CASSVMGPNANYGYTF.

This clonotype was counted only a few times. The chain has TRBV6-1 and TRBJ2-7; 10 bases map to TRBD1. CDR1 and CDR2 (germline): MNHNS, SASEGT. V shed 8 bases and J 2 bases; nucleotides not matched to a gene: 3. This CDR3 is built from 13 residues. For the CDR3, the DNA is TGTGCCAGCCGGGACAGGGGTACCTACGAGCAGTACTTC. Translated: CASRDRGTYEQYF.

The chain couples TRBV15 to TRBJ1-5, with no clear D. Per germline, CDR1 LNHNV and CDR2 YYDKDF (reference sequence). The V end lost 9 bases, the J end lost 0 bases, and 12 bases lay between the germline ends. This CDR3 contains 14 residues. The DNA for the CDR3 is TGTGCCACGTCCACTGTTTATAGCAATCAGCCCCAGCATTTT. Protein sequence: CATSTVYSNQPQHF.

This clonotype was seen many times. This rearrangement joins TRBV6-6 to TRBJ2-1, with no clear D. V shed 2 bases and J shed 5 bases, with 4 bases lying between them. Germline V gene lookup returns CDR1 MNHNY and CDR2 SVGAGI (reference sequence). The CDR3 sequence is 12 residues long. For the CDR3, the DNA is TGTGCCAGCAGTTACAGTGACAATGAGCAGTTCTTC. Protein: CASSYSDNEQFF.

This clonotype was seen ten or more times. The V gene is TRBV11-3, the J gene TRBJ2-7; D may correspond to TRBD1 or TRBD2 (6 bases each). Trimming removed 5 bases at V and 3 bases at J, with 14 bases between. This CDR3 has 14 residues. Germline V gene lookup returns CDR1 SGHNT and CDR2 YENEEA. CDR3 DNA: TGTGCCAGCAGCCGGGGGCAGTCAATCTACGAGCAGTACTTC. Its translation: CASSRGQSIYEQYF.

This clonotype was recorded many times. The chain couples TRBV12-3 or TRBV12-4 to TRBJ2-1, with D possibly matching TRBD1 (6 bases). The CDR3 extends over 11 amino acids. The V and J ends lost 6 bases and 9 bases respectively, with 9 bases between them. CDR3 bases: TGTGCCAGCAGGAACAGGGCTGAGCAGTTCTTC. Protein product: CASRNRAEQFF.

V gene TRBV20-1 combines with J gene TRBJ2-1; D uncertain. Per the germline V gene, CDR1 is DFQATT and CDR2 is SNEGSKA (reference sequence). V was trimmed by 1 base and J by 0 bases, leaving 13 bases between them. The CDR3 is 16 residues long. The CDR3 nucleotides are TGCAGTGCTAGAGTCGGAGCTGCCAACTCCTACAATGAGCAGTTCTTC. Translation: CSARVGAANSYNEQFF.

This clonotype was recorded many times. The CDR3 loop reads CASEGKTQYF. CDR3 coding DNA: TGTGCCAGCGAGGGGAAGACCCAGTACTTC. V usage is TRBV7-9 and J usage is TRBJ2-5; either TRBD1 or TRBD2 may supply D (5 bases each). V was trimmed by 8 bases and J by 6 bases, leaving 7 bases between them. From germline, CDR1 is SEHNR and CDR2 FQNEAQ (reference sequence). The CDR3 covers 10 residues. Complete variable domain (other parts from reference TRBV7-9 and TRBJ2-5): DTGVSQNPRHKITKRGQNVTFRCDPISEHNRLYWYRQTLGQGPEFLTYFQNEAQLEKSRLLSDRFSAERPKGSFSTLEIQRTEQGDSAMYLCASEGKTQYFGPGTRLLVL.

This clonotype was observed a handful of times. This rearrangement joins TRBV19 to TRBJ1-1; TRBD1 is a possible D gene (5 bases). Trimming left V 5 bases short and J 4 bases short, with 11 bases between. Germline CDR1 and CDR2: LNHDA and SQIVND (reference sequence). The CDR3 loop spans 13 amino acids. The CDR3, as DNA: TGTGCCAGTAGTCGAAGGGGAGGCACTGAAGCTTTCTTT. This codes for CASSRRGGTEAFF.

The CDR3 sequence is CASSPPETGAPQETQYF. The DNA of the CDR3 is TGTGCCAGCAGCCCCCCGGAAACAGGGGCCCCCCAAGAGACCCAGTACTTC. The chain uses TRBV14 and TRBJ2-5; 7 bases align to TRBD1. V was pared by 4 bases and J by 1 base, with 12 bases of the junction left unmatched. Germline CDR1 reads SGHDN; CDR2 reads FVKESK. The CDR3 has 17 residues.

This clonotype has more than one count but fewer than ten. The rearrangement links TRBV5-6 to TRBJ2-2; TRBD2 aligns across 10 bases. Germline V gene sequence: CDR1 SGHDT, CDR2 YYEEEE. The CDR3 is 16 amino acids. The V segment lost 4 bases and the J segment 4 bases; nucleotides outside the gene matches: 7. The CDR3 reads CASSPRLAGFTGELFF. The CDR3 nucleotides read TGTGCCAGCAGCCCCCGACTAGCGGGCTTCACCGGGGAGCTGTTTTTT.

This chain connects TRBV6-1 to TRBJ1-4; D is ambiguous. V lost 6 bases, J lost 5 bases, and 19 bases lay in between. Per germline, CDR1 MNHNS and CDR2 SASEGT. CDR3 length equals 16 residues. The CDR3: CASSVWFRSVNEKLFF. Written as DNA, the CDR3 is TGTGCCAGCAGCGTTTGGTTTAGATCCGTAAATGAAAAACTGTTTTTT.

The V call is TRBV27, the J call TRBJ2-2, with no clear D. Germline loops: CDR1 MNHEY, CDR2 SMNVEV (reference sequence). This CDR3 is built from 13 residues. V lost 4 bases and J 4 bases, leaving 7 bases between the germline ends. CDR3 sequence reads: CASSSTSTGELFF. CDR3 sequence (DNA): TGTGCCAGCAGTTCCACGAGCACCGGGGAGCTGTTTTTT.

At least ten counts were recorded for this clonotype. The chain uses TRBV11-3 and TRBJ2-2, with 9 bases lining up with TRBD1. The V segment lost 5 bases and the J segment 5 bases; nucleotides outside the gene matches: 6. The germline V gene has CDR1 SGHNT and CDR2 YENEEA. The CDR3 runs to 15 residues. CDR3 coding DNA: TGTGCCAGCAGCCCTAAGGGGACAGGGACCGGGGAGCTGTTTTTT. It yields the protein CASSPKGTGTGELFF.

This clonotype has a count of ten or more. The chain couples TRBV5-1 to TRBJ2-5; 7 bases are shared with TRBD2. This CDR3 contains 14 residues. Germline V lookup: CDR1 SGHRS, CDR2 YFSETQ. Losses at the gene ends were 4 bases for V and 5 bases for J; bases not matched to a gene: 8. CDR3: CASSLGTTMETQYF. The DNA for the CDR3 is TGCGCCAGCAGCCTGGGGACTACAATGGAGACCCAGTACTTC.

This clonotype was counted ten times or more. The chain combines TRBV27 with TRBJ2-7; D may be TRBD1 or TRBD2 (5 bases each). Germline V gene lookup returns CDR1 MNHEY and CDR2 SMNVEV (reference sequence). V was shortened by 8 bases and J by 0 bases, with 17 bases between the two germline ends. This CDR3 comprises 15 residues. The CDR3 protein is CASVPTGTASYEQYF. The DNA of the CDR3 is TGTGCCAGCGTACCCACCGGGACGGCCTCCTACGAGCAGTACTTC.